This T cell receptor beta chain was profiled in a study of long-term antiretroviral therapy in people with HIV. About the study: Collection dates of the earliest samples fall about a decade before the 2015 immediate-ART recommendation.

The table lists this clone with a count of one. immunoSEQ v3.0 was run at survey level. Profiled with immunoSEQ multiplex PCR; TCRdb holds only in-frame clones, not every one. The sample records 20,000 to 25,000 clones, 79% being singletons. Germline V lookup: CDR1 MNHEY, CDR2 SMNVEV (reference sequence). The CDR3 totals 17 residues. V lost 3 bases and J lost 5; bases outside the gene matches: 13. At minimum, one pre-ART and two post-ART PBMC samples were obtained from each donor. This specimen was unsorted PBMCs, taken 4.1 years after starting antiretroviral therapy. The clonotype comes from a woman between 40 and 55 years old with HIV. The chain employs TRBV27 and TRBJ2-7; 10 positions agree with TRBD2. The DNA of the CDR3 is TGTGCCAGCAGTTTCTTACGGGCTAGCGGGAGTCCCCACGAGCAGTACTTC. Amino acid sequence: CASSFLRASGSPHEQYF.